This is a list of T cell receptor beta chains from one sample in a study of cytomegalovirus exposure and HLA in healthy donors. The protocol was immunoSEQ multiplex PCR, while the TCRdb copy is restricted to in-frame clones and leaves out a portion. The sample contains approximately 79,000 clones, roughly three quarters of which appear only once. Sequenced material: PBMCs. The receptors were sampled from a middle-aged woman in good health and CMV-seropositive. Both conserved end residues are part of each CDR3. Each record gives: J gene, D gene, clone size, V gene, CDR3 protein, CDR3 DNA. A D gene is named only where the DNA matches it firmly. Some rows mark clone size as missing; the rest say once, few, many or name a class of expanded clone.

TRBJ2-7 | - | once | TRBV5-1 | CASSRQSKDDEQYF | TGCGCCAGCAGTAGACAGTCGAAGGACGACGAGCAGTACTTC
TRBJ1-2 | TRBD1 | - | TRBV6-5 | CASRGQGRVVGGYTF | TGTGCCAGCAGAGGACAGGGGCGCGTGGTAGGTGGCTACACCTTC
TRBJ2-7 | - | few | TRBV29-1 | CSVESGVHYEQYF | TGCAGCGTCGAGTCCGGGGTTCACTACGAGCAGTACTTC
TRBJ1-2 | - | - | TRBV4-1 | CASSQVVGQANYGYTF | TGCGCCAGCAGCCAAGTAGTAGGACAAGCTAACTATGGCTACACCTTC
TRBJ1-1 | - | - | TRBV6-1 | CASSVSSRNTEAFF | TGTGCCAGCAGTGTCAGTTCACGGAACACTGAAGCTTTCTTT
TRBJ1-6 | - | - | TRBV5-6 | CASNQPYRDMNNSPLHF | TGTGCCAGCAACCAGCCCTATCGGGACATGAATAATTCACCCCTCCACTTT
TRBJ1-5 | - | once | TRBV6-1 | CASRDTGNQPQHF | TGTGCCAGCAGGGACACAGGGAATCAGCCCCAGCATTTT
TRBJ2-7 | TRBD1 | - | TRBV10-3 | CATTQGTVYEQYF | TGTGCCACCACACAGGGGACGGTATACGAGCAGTACTTC
TRBJ1-1 | - | - | TRBV5-1 | CASSLQGKWAFF | TGCGCCAGCAGCTTGCAGGGGAAGTGGGCTTTCTTT
TRBJ1-2 | - | once | TRBV9 | CASSVEAFPYGYTF | TGTGCCAGCAGCGTAGAAGCGTTCCCCTATGGCTACACCTTC
TRBJ2-7 | TRBD1 | - | TRBV29-1 | CSVQTGGGHYEQYF | TGCAGCGTGCAAACAGGGGGCGGGCACTACGAGCAGTACTTC
TRBJ1-2 | - | - | TRBV9 | CASSGSPSRGSNYGYTF | TGTGCCAGCAGCGGATCACCAAGCAGGGGATCAAACTATGGCTACACCTTC
TRBJ1-1 | - | - | TRBV29-1 | CSAKGHSNTEAFF | TGCAGCGCTAAGGGACATTCGAACACTGAAGCTTTCTTT
TRBJ1-4 | TRBD1 | - | TRBV5-1 | CASSLRQGGEKLFF | TGCGCCAGCAGCTTACGACAGGGAGGCGAAAAACTGTTTTTT
TRBJ1-5 | - | - | TRBV5-8 | CASSLGSHANQPQHF | TGTGCCAGCAGCTTGGGGTCACACGCCAATCAGCCCCAGCATTTT
TRBJ1-1 | - | - | TRBV6-5 | CASSYSQGFTNTEAFF | TGTGCCAGCAGTTACTCACAGGGTTTCACGAACACTGAAGCTTTCTTT
TRBJ1-1 | - | - | TRBV4-2 | CASSQMRNTEAFF | TGTGCCAGCAGCCAAATGAGGAACACTGAAGCTTTCTTT
TRBJ1-1 | - | - | TRBV7-9 | CASSLAGGGSGATEAFF | TGTGCCAGCAGCTTAGCCGGGGGGGGGTCGGGGGCGACTGAAGCTTTCTTT
TRBJ2-5 | - | - | TRBV6-6 | CASSYSLTQETQYF | TGTGCCAGCAGTTACTCGCTTACTCAAGAGACCCAGTACTTC
TRBJ2-7 | TRBD2 | - | TRBV7-8 | CASSLVASGPYEQYF | TGTGCCAGCAGCTTAGTCGCTAGCGGACCCTACGAGCAGTACTTC
TRBJ2-3 | TRBD2 | - | TRBV4-1 | CASSQSGGHPSTDTQYF | TGCGCCAGCAGCCAAAGCGGGGGCCACCCTAGCACAGATACGCAGTATTTT
TRBJ2-2 | - | - | TRBV9 | CASTRSGNTGELFF | TGTGCCAGCACTCGTTCGGGGAACACCGGGGAGCTGTTTTTT
TRBJ2-1 | TRBD2 | once | TRBV29-1 | CSVGLAVRLNEQFF | TGCAGCGTCGGACTAGCGGTCCGGCTCAATGAGCAGTTCTTC
TRBJ1-1 | TRBD1 | - | TRBV9 | CASSENLRQGLNTEAFF | TGTGCCAGCAGCGAAAACCTCCGACAGGGCTTGAACACTGAAGCTTTCTTT
TRBJ2-1 | TRBD2 | - | TRBV7-9 | CASSGGLLIDNEQFF | TGTGCCAGCAGCGGGGGACTACTCATAGACAATGAGCAGTTCTTC
TRBJ2-1 | TRBD1 | medium-sized | TRBV6-1 | CASSDGTGGFNEQFF | TGTGCCAGCAGTGACGGGACAGGGGGCTTCAATGAGCAGTTCTTC
TRBJ2-5 | - | - | TRBV7-9 | CASSSTGGQETQYF | TGTGCCAGCAGCTCGACAGGAGGCCAAGAGACCCAGTACTTC
TRBJ1-1 | - | - | TRBV6-1 | CASSEVPSGTLGSEAFF | TGTGCCAGCAGTGAGGTCCCTAGTGGGACTCTTGGGTCTGAAGCTTTCTTT
TRBJ1-1 | TRBD1 | - | TRBV5-1 | CASSRGQMNTEAFF | TGCGCCAGCAGCCGGGGACAGATGAACACTGAAGCTTTCTTT
TRBJ2-1 | TRBD1 | - | TRBV2 | CANTRDRLYNEQFF | TGTGCCAACACGAGGGACAGACTTTACAATGAGCAGTTCTTC
TRBJ1-2 | TRBD1 | once | TRBV2 | CASSTGTGPNTF | TGTGCCAGCAGTACCGGGACAGGTCCTAACACCTTC
TRBJ1-2 | TRBD1 | - | TRBV5-5 | CASRRQGTNYGYTF | TGTGCCAGCAGACGACAGGGGACTAACTATGGCTACACCTTC
TRBJ1-2 | TRBD1 | - | TRBV5-4 | CASRPGQGIYTF | TGTGCCAGCAGGCCGGGACAGGGGATCTACACCTTC
TRBJ2-7 | TRBD2 | - | TRBV4-1 | CASSQDSGGYYEQYF | TGCGCCAGCAGCCAAGATTCGGGGGGATACTACGAGCAGTACTTC
TRBJ2-7 | TRBD1 | - | TRBV5-5 | CASSLATGGALYEQYF | TGTGCCAGCAGCTTGGCCACAGGGGGCGCTTTGTACGAGCAGTACTTC
TRBJ2-7 | TRBD2 | - | TRBV4-2 | CASSQRLAGANEQYF | TGTGCCAGCAGCCAAAGACTAGCGGGAGCAAACGAGCAGTACTTC
TRBJ1-2 | - | - | TRBV6-5 | CASRHEGTGTYGYTF | TGTGCCAGCAGACACGAGGGAACAGGGACCTATGGCTACACCTTC
TRBJ1-5 | - | - | TRBV18 | CASSPLGSSNQPQHF | TGTGCCAGCTCACCATTGGGGAGTAGCAATCAGCCCCAGCATTTT
TRBJ2-1 | - | - | TRBV6-1 | CASSEHQGLKQFF | TGTGCCAGCAGTGAACATCAGGGACTTAAGCAGTTCTTC
TRBJ1-4 | - | - | TRBV5-1 | CASSLSGVGRELFF | TGCGCTAGCAGCTTGTCGGGAGTGGGGAGAGAGCTGTTTTTT
TRBJ2-5 | TRBD2 | - | TRBV30 | CACKPGLRQETQYF | TGTGCCTGCAAACCGGGACTAAGACAAGAGACCCAGTACTTC
TRBJ2-5 | - | few | TRBV29-1 | CSVGGLGVETQYF | TGCAGCGTTGGGGGGCTGGGGGTAGAGACCCAGTACTTC
TRBJ1-6 | - | - | TRBV6-5 | CASSFQPGGRGSPLHF | TGTGCCAGCAGTTTCCAACCCGGGGGACGGGGTTCACCCCTCCACTTT
TRBJ2-2 | - | - | TRBV20-1 | CSALQDGELFF | TGCAGTGCTCTACAGGACGGGGAGCTGTTTTTT
TRBJ1-4 | - | - | TRBV6-1 | CASSEWAGRSGFGEKLFF | TGTGCCAGCAGTGAATGGGCGGGGCGGAGCGGCTTTGGGGAAAAACTGTTTTTT
TRBJ2-7 | TRBD2 | few | TRBV30 | CAWSVPYPTSGRSPYEQYF | TGTGCCTGGAGTGTACCGTATCCGACTAGCGGGAGGTCCCCCTACGAGCAGTACTTC
TRBJ2-6 | TRBD1 | - | TRBV7-3 | CASSPQGQGVSGANVLTF | TGTGCCAGCAGCCCCCAGGGACAGGGGGTTTCTGGGGCCAACGTCCTGACTTTC
TRBJ2-5 | - | - | TRBV28 | CASSFSDGGGRETQYF | TGTGCCAGCAGTTTTTCTGATGGGGGGGGCCGGGAGACCCAGTACTTC
TRBJ2-3 | TRBD2 | - | TRBV5-1 | CASSLLLAVTDTQYF | TGCGCCAGCAGCTTGTTGCTAGCGGTCACAGATACGCAGTATTTT
TRBJ1-1 | - | - | TRBV27 | CASSGEFGVMNTEAFF | TGTGCCAGCAGTGGAGAGTTTGGTGTGATGAACACTGAAGCTTTCTTT
TRBJ2-2 | TRBD1 | - | TRBV18 | CASSPQGQAPTGELFF | TGTGCCAGCTCACCCCAGGGACAGGCGCCCACCGGGGAGCTGTTTTTT
TRBJ1-4 | TRBD1 | - | TRBV25-1 | CASSAGTGIEKLFF | TGTGCCAGCAGCGCAGGGACAGGGATTGAAAAACTGTTTTTT
TRBJ1-5 | - | - | TRBV30 | CAWSPTPIRTINQPQHF | TGTGCCTGGAGCCCTACCCCGATTCGGACAATCAATCAGCCCCAGCATTTT
TRBJ1-4 | - | - | TRBV5-8 | CASSYNTLDRSNNEKLFF | TGTGCCAGCAGCTACAATACCCTGGACAGATCGAATAATGAAAAACTGTTTTTT
TRBJ2-1 | - | - | TRBV27 | CASTSSGYNEQFF | TGTGCCAGCACCTCCTCAGGTTACAATGAGCAGTTCTTC
TRBJ1-5 | - | once | TRBV7-9 | CASSLLAGKPQHF | TGTGCCAGCAGCTTACTGGCGGGAAAGCCCCAGCATTTT
TRBJ1-2 | - | - | TRBV11-1 | CASSLLRGRDYGYTF | TGTGCCAGCAGCTTACTAAGGGGTAGGGATTATGGCTACACCTTC
TRBJ2-5 | - | - | TRBV7-8 | CASSPKAGSRETQYF | TGTGCCAGCAGCCCAAAAGCGGGTTCCAGGGAGACCCAGTACTTC
TRBJ2-7 | - | - | TRBV10-2 | CASSPSPGYEQYF | TGCGCCAGCAGCCCATCCCCGGGCTACGAGCAGTACTTC